The entry that follows covers one T cell receptor (beta chain) sequence. As yet, its antigen is unknown. These data are taken from a study of shared clonotypes between healthy human individuals. Some clones are missing from TCRdb's copy, which holds only in-frame ones; the method was immunoSEQ multiplex PCR. The sample lists fewer than 700,000 clones, roughly 95% occurring once. Study conclusions and caveats: Investigators collected only blood, and repertoires in tissues likely differ.

V shed 5 bases, J shed 1 base, and the junction held 8 bases outside the gene matches. Germline assignment: CDR1 SGDLS and CDR2 YYNGEE. The CDR3 consists of 16 residues. Naive CD8 populations comprised CD45RO-negative cells positively selected for CCR7, excluding terminally differentiated effector memory CD45RA+ cells. The sequencing sample was made of naive CD8+ T cells sorted from blood. This chain links TRBV9 with TRBJ2-1; 8 positions match TRBD1. The receptor was isolated from a woman aged 25 to 39 in good health. The CDR3 loop reads CASSETTGGSYNEQFF. The CDR3 DNA is TGTGCCAGCAGTGAGACCACAGGGGGATCCTACAATGAGCAGTTCTTC.